This TCR beta chain was found in a study of T cell repertoires in cytomegalovirus infection. Study-level background: CMV epitopes, recently identified HLA-C-restricted and well-studied HLA-B-restricted, were used.

Looked up from germline, CDR1 is SGDLS and CDR2 is YYNGEE. V gave up 4 bases and J gave up 5 bases, with 15 bases separating them. This CDR3 contains 15 residues. In TCRdb, the reads were re-called with MiXCR into one record per CDR3 protein. The repertoire consists of some 200,000 distinct CDR3 sequences, with about 38% occurring once and the leading ten covering approximately 60%. This clonotype occurred a few times. Antigen unknown. The starting material was CD8+ T cells from cultured PBMCs, obtained from culture after CMV antigen stimulation. The sequence was collected from a human donor in good health (CMV status not recorded). Some clones in this sample may be carry-over from other donors' samples. This rearrangement joins TRBV9 to TRBJ2-2, with unresolved D. The DNA of the CDR3 is TGTGCCAGCAGCTCCTCCAGAAGTGGGACCGGGGAGCTGTTTTTT. Its translation: CASSSSRSGTGELFF.